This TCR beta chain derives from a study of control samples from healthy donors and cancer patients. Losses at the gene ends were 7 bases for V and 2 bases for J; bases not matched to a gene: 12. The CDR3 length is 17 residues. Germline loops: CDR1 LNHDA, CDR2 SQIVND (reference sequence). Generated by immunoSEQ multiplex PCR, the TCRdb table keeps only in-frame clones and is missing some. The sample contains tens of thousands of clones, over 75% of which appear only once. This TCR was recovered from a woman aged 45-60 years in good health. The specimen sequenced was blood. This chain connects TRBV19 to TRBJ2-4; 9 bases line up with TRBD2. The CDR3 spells CASKDLSGSSSKNIQYF. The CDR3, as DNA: TGTGCCAGTAAAGATCTTAGCGGGAGCTCCTCCAAAAACATTCAGTACTTC.